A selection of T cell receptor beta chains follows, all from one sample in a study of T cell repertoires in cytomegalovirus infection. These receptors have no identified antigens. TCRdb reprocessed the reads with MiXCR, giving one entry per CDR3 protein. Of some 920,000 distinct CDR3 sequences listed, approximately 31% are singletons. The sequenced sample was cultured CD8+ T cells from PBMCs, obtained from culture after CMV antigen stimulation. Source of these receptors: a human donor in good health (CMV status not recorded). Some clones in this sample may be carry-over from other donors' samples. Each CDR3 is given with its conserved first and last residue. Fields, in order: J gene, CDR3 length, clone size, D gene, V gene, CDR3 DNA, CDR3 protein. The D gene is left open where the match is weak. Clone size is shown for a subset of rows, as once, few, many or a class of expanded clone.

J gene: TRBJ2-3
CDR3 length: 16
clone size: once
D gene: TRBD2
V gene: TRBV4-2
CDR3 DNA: TGTGCCAGCAGCCAAGATCCTGGGGGGGGGGCAGATACGCAGTATTTT
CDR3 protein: CASSQDPGGGADTQYF

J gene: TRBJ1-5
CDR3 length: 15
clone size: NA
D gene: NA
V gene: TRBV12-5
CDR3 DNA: TGTGCTAGTGGTTTGGACCAGGGTGGTAGTCAGCCCCAGCATTTT
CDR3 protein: CASGLDQGGSQPQHF

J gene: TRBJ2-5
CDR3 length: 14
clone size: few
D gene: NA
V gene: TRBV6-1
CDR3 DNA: TGTGCCAGCAGTGATCGACAGTACCAAGAGACCCAGTACTTC
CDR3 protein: CASSDRQYQETQYF

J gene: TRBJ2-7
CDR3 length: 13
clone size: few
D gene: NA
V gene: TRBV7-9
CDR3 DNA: TGTGCCAGCAGCCCACCCGCCTTCTACGAGCAGTACTTC
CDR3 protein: CASSPPAFYEQYF

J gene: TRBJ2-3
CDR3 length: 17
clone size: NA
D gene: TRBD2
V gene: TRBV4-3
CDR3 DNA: TGCGCCAGCAGCCAAGAACCAGCGGGGGACCACACAGATACGCAGTATTTT
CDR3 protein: CASSQEPAGDHTDTQYF

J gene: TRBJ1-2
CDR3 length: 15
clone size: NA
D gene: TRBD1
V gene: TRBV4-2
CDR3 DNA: TGTGCCAGCAGCCAAGGGGTCAGGGGGGCCTATGGCTACACCTTC
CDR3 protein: CASSQGVRGAYGYTF

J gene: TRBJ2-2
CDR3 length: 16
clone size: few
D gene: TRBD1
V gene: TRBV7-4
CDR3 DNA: TGTGCCAGCAGCTTACTCGGGACAGCGAACACCGGGGAGCTGTTTTTT
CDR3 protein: CASSLLGTANTGELFF

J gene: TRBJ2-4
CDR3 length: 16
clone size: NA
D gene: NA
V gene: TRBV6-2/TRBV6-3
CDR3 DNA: TGTGCCAGCAGTTATGGGGACGGGGTAGCCAAAAACATTCAGTACTTC
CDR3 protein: CASSYGDGVAKNIQYF

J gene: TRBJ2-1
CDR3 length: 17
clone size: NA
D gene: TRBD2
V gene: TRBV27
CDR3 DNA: TGTGCCAGCAGTTTCCCTTTGGGCGGGGGGCATTACAATGAGCAGTTCTTC
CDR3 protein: CASSFPLGGGHYNEQFF

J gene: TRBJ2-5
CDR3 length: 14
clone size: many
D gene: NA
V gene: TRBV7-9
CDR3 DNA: TGTGCCAGCAGCTTAGGTGGCGCGGAAGAGACCCAGTACTTC
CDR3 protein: CASSLGGAEETQYF

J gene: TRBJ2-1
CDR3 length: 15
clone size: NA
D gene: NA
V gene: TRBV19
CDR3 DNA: TGTGCCAGTAGTATGAGAGGGAGATATAGGGATGAGCAGTTCTTC
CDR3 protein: CASSMRGRYRDEQFF

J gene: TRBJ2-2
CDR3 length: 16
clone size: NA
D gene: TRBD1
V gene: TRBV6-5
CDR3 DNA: TGTGCCAGCAGTTACCGGACAGGGGCGAACACCGGGGAGCTGTTTTTT
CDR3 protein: CASSYRTGANTGELFF

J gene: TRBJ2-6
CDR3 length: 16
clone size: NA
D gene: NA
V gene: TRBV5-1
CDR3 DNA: TGCGCCAGCAGCTCTCGGAGCTCCTCTGGGGCCAACGTCCTGACTTTC
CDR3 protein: CASSSRSSSGANVLTF

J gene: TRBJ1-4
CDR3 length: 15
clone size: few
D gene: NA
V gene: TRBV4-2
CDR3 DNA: TGTGCCAGCAGCCAATCGCAGGGTGTTGAGTTGGAACTGTTTTTT
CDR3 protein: CASSQSQGVELELFF

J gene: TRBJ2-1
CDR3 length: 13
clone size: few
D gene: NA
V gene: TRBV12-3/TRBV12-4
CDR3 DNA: TGTGCCAGCAGCCCAAGGACCTACAATGAGCAGTTCTTC
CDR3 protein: CASSPRTYNEQFF

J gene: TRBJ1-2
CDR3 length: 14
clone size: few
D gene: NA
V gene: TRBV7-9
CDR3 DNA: TGTGCCAGCAGCTTACCCGGCGGGGCCTATGGCTACACCTTC
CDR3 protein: CASSLPGGAYGYTF

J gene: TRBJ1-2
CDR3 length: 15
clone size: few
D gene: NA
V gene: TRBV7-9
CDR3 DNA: TGTGCCAGCAGCTTAGCCCTGATGGAGAACTATGGCTACACCTTC
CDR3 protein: CASSLALMENYGYTF

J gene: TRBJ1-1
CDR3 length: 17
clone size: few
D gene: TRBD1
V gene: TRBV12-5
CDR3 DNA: TGTGCTAGTGGTTTAGACAGGGGGAAGTGGCCGAACACTGAAGCTTTCTTT
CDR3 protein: CASGLDRGKWPNTEAFF

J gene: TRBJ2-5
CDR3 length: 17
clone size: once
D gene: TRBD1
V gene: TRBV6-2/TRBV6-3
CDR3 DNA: TGTGCCAGCAGTTACCTACCCGGACAGGGAAAACAAGAGACCCAGTACTTC
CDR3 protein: CASSYLPGQGKQETQYF

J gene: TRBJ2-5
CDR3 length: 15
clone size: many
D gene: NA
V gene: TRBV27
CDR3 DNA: TGTGCCAGCAGTTTACGGTCAGGGACTCAAGAGACCCAGTACTTC
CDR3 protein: CASSLRSGTQETQYF

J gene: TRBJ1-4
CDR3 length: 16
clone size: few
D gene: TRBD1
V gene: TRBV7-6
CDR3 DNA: TGTGCCAGCAGCACGGACAGGGAGGCAACTAATGAAAAACTGTTTTTT
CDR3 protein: CASSTDREATNEKLFF

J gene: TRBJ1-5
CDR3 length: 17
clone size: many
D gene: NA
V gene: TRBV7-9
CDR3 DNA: TGTGCCAGCAGCTTGGGATGGGGGGAATTTAGCAATCAGCCCCAGCATTTT
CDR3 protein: CASSLGWGEFSNQPQHF

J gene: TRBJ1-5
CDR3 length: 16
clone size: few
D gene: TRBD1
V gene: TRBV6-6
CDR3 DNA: TGTGCCAGCAGTTCCCCGGACAGGGTTTTATTTCAGCCCCAGCATTTT
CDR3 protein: CASSSPDRVLFQPQHF

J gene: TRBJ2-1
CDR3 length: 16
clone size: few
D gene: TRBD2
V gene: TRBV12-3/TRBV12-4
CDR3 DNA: TGTGCCAGCAGTCCCCCCGGACTAGCGGGACACAATGAGCAGTTCTTC
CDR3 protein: CASSPPGLAGHNEQFF

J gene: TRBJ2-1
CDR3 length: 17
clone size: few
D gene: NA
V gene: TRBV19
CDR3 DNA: TGTGCCAGCCCAAATCGGCCAGGGGGGAGCTCCTACAATGAGCAGTTCTTC
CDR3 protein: CASPNRPGGSSYNEQFF

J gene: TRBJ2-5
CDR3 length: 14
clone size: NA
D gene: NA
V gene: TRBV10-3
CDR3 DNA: TGTGCCATCAGTGAGACCCAAGGCGGGGAGACCCAGTACTTC
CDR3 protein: CAISETQGGETQYF

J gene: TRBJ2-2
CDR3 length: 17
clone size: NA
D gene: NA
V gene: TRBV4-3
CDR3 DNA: TGCGCCAGCAGCCAAGGACAGCTGAACCCGAGTACCGGGGAGCTGTTTTTT
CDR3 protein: CASSQGQLNPSTGELFF

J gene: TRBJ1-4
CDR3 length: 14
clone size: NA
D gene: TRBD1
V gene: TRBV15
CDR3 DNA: TGTGCCACCAGCGGCAGGGGGTCGAGTGAAAAACTGTTTTTT
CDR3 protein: CATSGRGSSEKLFF

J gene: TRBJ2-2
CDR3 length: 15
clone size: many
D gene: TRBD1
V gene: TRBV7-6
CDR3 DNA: TGTGCCAGCAGCTTAGACAGGGGGTACACCGGGGAGCTGTTTTTT
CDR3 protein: CASSLDRGYTGELFF

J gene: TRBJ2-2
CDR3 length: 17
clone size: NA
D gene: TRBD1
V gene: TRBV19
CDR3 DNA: TGTGCCAGTAGTATAGAGGGACAGCCTGCGAACACCGGGGAGCTGTTTTTT
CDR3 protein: CASSIEGQPANTGELFF

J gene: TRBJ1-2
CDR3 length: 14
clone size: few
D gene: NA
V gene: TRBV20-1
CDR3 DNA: TGCAGTGCTAGAGATAAGGGGGAACCTGATGGCTACACCTTC
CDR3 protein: CSARDKGEPDGYTF

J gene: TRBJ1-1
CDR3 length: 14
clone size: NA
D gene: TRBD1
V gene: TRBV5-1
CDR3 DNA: TGCGCCAGCAGCAATAGACAGGGAGATACTGAAGCTTTCTTT
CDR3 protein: CASSNRQGDTEAFF

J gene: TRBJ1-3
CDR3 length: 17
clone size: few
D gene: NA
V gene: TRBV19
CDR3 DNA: TGTGCCAGTAGTATAGATGACAGCGAACTCTCTGGAAACACCATATATTTT
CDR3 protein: CASSIDDSELSGNTIYF

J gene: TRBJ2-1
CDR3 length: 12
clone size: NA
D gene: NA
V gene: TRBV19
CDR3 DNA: TGTGCCAGTCAACCGCCAGGCAATGAGCAGTTCTTC
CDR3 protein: CASQPPGNEQFF

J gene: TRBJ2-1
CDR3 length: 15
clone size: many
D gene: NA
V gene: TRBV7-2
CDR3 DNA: TGTGCCAGCAGCACGATGAGGACAAAAGACAATGAGCAGTTCTTC
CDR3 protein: CASSTMRTKDNEQFF

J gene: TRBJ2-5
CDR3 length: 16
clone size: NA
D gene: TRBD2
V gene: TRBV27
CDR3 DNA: TGTGCCAGCAGCCAGACTAGCGGGGTCTTAGGAGAGACCCAGTACTTC
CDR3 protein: CASSQTSGVLGETQYF

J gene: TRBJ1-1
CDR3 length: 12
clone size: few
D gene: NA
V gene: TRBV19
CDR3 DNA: TGTGCCAGTAGTATCGGGGTGACTGAAGCTTTCTTT
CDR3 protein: CASSIGVTEAFF

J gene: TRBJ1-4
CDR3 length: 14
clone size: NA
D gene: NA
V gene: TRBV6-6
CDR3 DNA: TGTGCCAGCAGGAGGGACGGCTTTAATGAAAAACTGTTTTTT
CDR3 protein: CASRRDGFNEKLFF

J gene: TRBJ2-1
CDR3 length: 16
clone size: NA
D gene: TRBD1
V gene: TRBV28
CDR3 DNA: TGTGCCAGCGGCCTGAATGCTCAGGGGGTAATAAGTGAGCAGTTCTTC
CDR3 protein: CASGLNAQGVISEQFF

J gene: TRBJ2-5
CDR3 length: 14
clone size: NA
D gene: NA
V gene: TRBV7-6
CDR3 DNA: TGTGCCAGCAGCCGGGCGTCCCGTGGGGAGACCCAGTACTTC
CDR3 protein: CASSRASRGETQYF

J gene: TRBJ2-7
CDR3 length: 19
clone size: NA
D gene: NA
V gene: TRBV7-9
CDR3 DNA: TGTGCCAGCAGCTTAAGCCTAACAAGGGGGGACCAGACCTTTTACGAGCAGTACTTC
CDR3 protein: CASSLSLTRGDQTFYEQYF

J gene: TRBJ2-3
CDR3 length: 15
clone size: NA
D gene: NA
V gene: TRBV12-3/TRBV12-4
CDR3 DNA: TGTGCCAGCAGTTTCGTCACAGGGAGCGCAGATACGCAGTATTTT
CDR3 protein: CASSFVTGSADTQYF

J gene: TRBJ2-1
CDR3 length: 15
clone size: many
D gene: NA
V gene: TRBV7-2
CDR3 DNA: TGTGCCAGCAGCCTCGGGACTCCGGGATTCAATGAGCAGTTCTTC
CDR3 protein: CASSLGTPGFNEQFF

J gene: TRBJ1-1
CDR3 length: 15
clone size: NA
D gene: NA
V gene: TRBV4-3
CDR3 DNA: TGCGCCAGCAGCCAAGCCCAGGACGGGAACACTGAAGCTTTCTTT
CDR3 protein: CASSQAQDGNTEAFF